This T cell receptor beta chain is from a study of identical twins' blood T cells. In the original processing: Per-library CDR3 reads ranged 2.2 to 3.6 million; clonotypes, ~85,000 to ~550,000. Each CDR3 protein is one row after TCRdb ran MiXCR on the 5' RACE reads. V and J calls and clone size were set by TCRdb, not the authors. The sample has 300,000 to 400,000 distinct CDR3 sequences; about 28% are singletons. This CDR3 is built from 13 residues. CDR1 and CDR2 (germline): ENHRY, SYGVKD. Trimming took 10 bases from V and 7 from J, leaving 14 bases between them. J is TRBJ1-6 and V is TRBV10-3; D possibly corresponds to TRBD1 (5 bases). Sequenced input: PBMCs. The clonotype originates from a woman aged 18 to 49 in good health. The CDR3 is CATTGEWNSPLHF. The CDR3 nucleotides are TGTGCCACAACGGGGGAATGGAATTCACCCCTCCACTTT.